This T cell receptor beta chain originates from a study of T cell repertoires in cytomegalovirus infection. MiXCR, applied by TCRdb to the reads, yields one record per CDR3 protein. The sample holds roughly 130,000 distinct CDR3 sequences, more than 7% seen once. This clonotype occurred a few times. With V trimmed by 9 bases and J by 0 bases, 5 bases remained unmatched. Germline CDR1 and CDR2: SNHLY and FYNNEI. The CDR3 totals 15 residues. Sequenced sample: PBMCs. The rearrangement uses TRBV2 and TRBJ2-2, with 9 nucleotides matching TRBD1. This sequence originates from a human donor in good health (CMV status not recorded). Some clones in this sample may be carry-over from other donors' samples. CDR3 region: CASKTGGTNTGELFF. CDR3 sequence (DNA): TGTGCCAGTAAGACAGGGGGAACGAACACCGGGGAGCTGTTTTTT.